What follows is one T cell receptor (beta chain) and its context. These data come from a study of blood T cell repertoires in COVID-19. Per the authors' pipeline: Counts of nucleated cells, estimated from reference gene primer amplification, were obtained. Here immunoSEQ multiplex PCR was the method, and the copy in TCRdb shows in-frame clones only, minus some. Clone size and V and J calls were adopted from that table, with D and trimming inferred from the DNA. The data show 300,000 to 350,000 clones, around 91% seen once. The ends were cut back, 2 bases at V and 4 bases at J, with 6 bases in the middle. This CDR3 is 13 amino acids long. From germline, CDR1 is MNHEY and CDR2 SVGEGT.

The sequence was collected from a woman between 40 and 50 years old with COVID-19, enrolled during active disease. The V and J genes are TRBV6-2 or TRBV6-3 and TRBJ2-1; the D is unclear. The specimen sequenced was peripheral blood. The CDR3 region has the DNA TGTGCCAGCAGTTACCCCCGTTACAATGAGCAGTTCTTC. It yields the protein CASSYPRYNEQFF.